This T cell receptor (beta chain) stems from a study of blood T cell repertoires in COVID-19. Overall study: The analysed material was cDNA or gDNA that came from T cells, B-cell-depleted T cells, or PBMCs.

In the authors' workflow: By means of reference gene primer amplification, nucleated cell counts were estimated. Profiling relied on immunoSEQ multiplex PCR, and the TCRdb table lists in-frame clones only, not all of them. V, J and clone size were drawn from that table, and D and trimming were deduced from the DNA. This sample yields 250,000 to 300,000 clones, of which 85% to 90% are seen a single time; around 10% belongs to the top ten. Germline V gives CDR1 LNHDA, CDR2 SQIVND (reference sequence). Between the trimmed V and J ends, which lost 5 bases and 1 base, there was a span of 13 bases. The CDR3 is 15 amino acids. Grouping used clinical history reported by participants in a survey and questionnaire.

This receptor was identified in a man in his forties or fifties who had recovered from COVID-19. The chain combines TRBV19 with TRBJ2-3, with a possible D match to TRBD2 (6 bases). Sequenced input: PBMCs or T cells enriched from blood (not recorded which). The CDR3: CASSGPGAGTDTQYF. The DNA for the CDR3 is TGTGCCAGTAGTGGGCCGGGAGCGGGCACAGATACGCAGTATTTT.